Shown below are 18 T cell receptor beta chains from a single sample sequenced in a study of shared clonotypes between healthy human individuals (dated by TCRdb to between 2020 and 2021). Library preparation was by the immunoSEQ multiplex PCR assay. TCRdb took over this immuneACCESS table, retaining in-frame rearrangements with V and J assigned. Such tables are incomplete; in checked studies, under half of the missing clones stem from an unresolved V gene, and the remainder is unexplained. The table for this sample lists 1,400,000 or so clones; 98% of them were counted only once. The ten largest clones take up about 0.35% of the sample. Sequenced input: naive CD4+ T cells sorted from blood. Explained via the paper, the cell subset or site label denotes: CD45RA+ positively selected. These receptors came from a man younger than 40 in good health.

V usage is TRBV7-9 and J usage is TRBJ2-3; TRBD1 agrees at 12 bases. The CDR3 consists of 18 residues. V lost 5 bases and J lost 4; bases outside the gene matches: 13. Germline values: CDR1 SEHNR, CDR2 FQNEAQ (reference sequence). Here the CDR3 DNA reads TGTGCCAGCAGCCCGGGGACAGGGGGCCCGACTAGACCAGATACGCAGTATTTT. It yields the protein CASSPGTGGPTRPDTQYF.

The rearrangement links TRBV5-6 to TRBJ2-5, with 12 bases lining up with TRBD2. The J call is uncertain, as TRBJ2-7 better fits the DNA end. The CDR3 extends over 17 amino acids. Germline values: CDR1 SGHDT, CDR2 YYEEEE. This CDR3 reads CASSLRGLAGYAYEQYF. The DNA of the CDR3 is TGTGCCAGCAGCTTACGGGGACTAGCGGGTTACGCCTACGAGCAGTACTTC.

The rearrangement links TRBV10-3 to TRBJ1-2, with TRBD1 matching 7 bases. V lost 6 bases, J lost 6 bases, and 7 bases stayed unmatched. Germline loops: CDR1 ENHRY, CDR2 SYGVKD. The CDR3 totals 13 residues. In nucleotides, the CDR3 is TGTGCCATCAGAGACGACAGGGATCATGGCTACACCTTC. Encoded protein: CAIRDDRDHGYTF.

The V call is TRBV5-1, the J call TRBJ2-3; D is uncertain. Per the germline V gene, CDR1 is SGHRS and CDR2 is YFSETQ. Trimming stripped 1 base from V and 0 bases from J, with 6 bases between. CDR3 length: 14 amino acids. The CDR3 DNA sequence: TGCGCCAGCAGCTTGATGATTAGCACAGATACGCAGTATTTT. Translated: CASSLMISTDTQYF.

The rearrangement joins TRBV18 to TRBJ2-1; 10 bases align to TRBD2. Germline V gene lookup returns CDR1 KGHSH and CDR2 LQKENI. After removal of 2 bases from V and 5 bases from J, the junction contained 12 bases not matched to a gene. There are 18 residues in the CDR3. The CDR3 DNA reads TGTGCCAGCTCACCATGGGCTAGCGGGAGTGTGAGACACAATGAGCAGTTCTTC. This sequence encodes CASSPWASGSVRHNEQFF.

V usage is TRBV28 and J usage is TRBJ2-7; 10 nucleotides align to TRBD2. The V gene end was trimmed by 3 bases and the J gene end by 3 bases; junction bases not matched to a gene: 14. Germline CDR1 reads MDHEN; CDR2 reads SYDVKM. The CDR3 spans 18 residues. For the CDR3, the DNA is TGTGCCAGCAGTTTCGTGCTAGCGGGAGAAAGTCAATACTACGAGCAGTACTTC. Translated, it gives CASSFVLAGESQYYEQYF.

The V and J genes are TRBV7-2 and TRBJ1-1; possibly TRBD1 for D (5 bases). Between the trimmed V and J ends, which lost 1 base and 3 bases, there was a span of 6 bases. Germline loops: CDR1 SGHTA, CDR2 FQGNSA. This CDR3 comprises 13 residues. The CDR3 region has the DNA TGTGCCAGCAGCTTAGTAGGGGACACTGAAGCTTTCTTT. Translation: CASSLVGDTEAFF.

The J gene is TRBJ2-2, the V gene TRBV5-1, with TRBD1 as a possible D gene (6 bases). Germline V gives CDR1 SGHRS, CDR2 YFSETQ. The CDR3 loop spans 14 amino acids. Trimming left V 4 bases short and J 7 bases short, with 14 bases between. CDR3 DNA sequence: TGCGCCAGCAGCCTAACAGGGCCGGGCGGGGAGCTGTTTTTT. The encoded protein is CASSLTGPGGELFF.

A word on this clone: This specimen includes other DNA sequences encoding the same CDR3. The chain combines TRBV2 with TRBJ2-7, with 7 bases lining up with TRBD1. Germline V gene sequence: CDR1 SNHLY, CDR2 FYNNEI. V lost 6 bases, J lost 2 bases, and 4 bases stayed unmatched. The CDR3 extends over 13 amino acids. The CDR3 coding sequence is TGTGCCAGCAGCAGGGACAGAGCCTACGAGCAGTACTTC. Translation gives CASSRDRAYEQYF.

The chain combines TRBV11-3 with TRBJ2-3, with 7 bases that match TRBD1. The germline V gene encodes CDR1 SGHNT and CDR2 YENEEA. The CDR3 loop spans 16 amino acids. Unmatched junction bases numbered 4, after V lost 1 base and J lost 0 bases. CDR3 protein: CASSLGGTASTDTQYF. In DNA, the CDR3 is TGTGCCAGCAGCTTAGGGGGGACAGCTAGCACAGATACGCAGTATTTT.

The chain carries TRBV9 and TRBJ2-7, with D perhaps TRBD2 (6 bases). V lost 6 bases to trimming and J lost 0 bases, with 19 bases between them. The germline gives CDR1 SGDLS, CDR2 YYNGEE. This CDR3 comprises 16 residues. CDR3: CASTSSGLTFSYEQYF. The CDR3 DNA is TGTGCCAGCACCAGTTCCGGACTAACCTTCTCCTACGAGCAGTACTTC.

The J gene is TRBJ2-3, the V gene TRBV5-1; TRBD1 is a possible D gene (5 bases). Germline assignment: CDR1 SGHRS and CDR2 YFSETQ. V was clipped by 0 bases and J by 4 bases, with 18 bases between them. The CDR3 runs to 17 residues. The CDR3 DNA is TGCGCCAGCAGCTTGGACGGCAGGGTAAAGATTTCAGATACGCAGTATTTT. Amino acid sequence: CASSLDGRVKISDTQYF. The full variable domain, with the rest looked up from reference TRBV5-1 and TRBJ2-3, is KAGVTQTPRYLIKTRGQQVTLSCSPISGHRSVSWYQQTPGQGLQFLFEYFSETQRNKGNFPGRFSGRQFSNSRSEMNVSTLELGDSALYLCASSLDGRVKISDTQYFGPGTRLTVL.

The chain combines TRBV14 with TRBJ2-1; D is unclear. The germline CDR1 and CDR2 sequences are SGHDN and FVKESK. This CDR3 has 15 residues. Trimming took 3 bases from V and 0 from J, leaving 9 bases between them. The DNA of the CDR3 is TGTGCCAGCAGCCAGGAGCTACTCTCCTACAATGAGCAGTTCTTC. The encoded protein is CASSQELLSYNEQFF.

The V call is TRBV28, the J call TRBJ2-7; TRBD2 might be the D (5 bases). Per the germline V gene, CDR1 is MDHEN and CDR2 is SYDVKM. V lost 5 bases, J lost 2 bases, and 16 bases lay in between. The CDR3 is 15 residues long. CDR3 sequence reads: CASSEGPPSTYEQYF. The CDR3 DNA reads TGTGCCAGCAGTGAGGGTCCTCCCAGCACCTACGAGCAGTACTTC.

This chain connects TRBV5-4 to TRBJ2-2; D uncertain. The CDR3 extends over 13 amino acids. CDR1 is SGHNT, CDR2 YYREEE, per germline (reference sequence). The V and J ends lost 4 bases and 3 bases respectively, with 7 bases between them. CDR3 sequence (DNA): TGTGCCAGCAGCCCCGTCTACACCGGGGAGCTGTTTTTT. It codes for CASSPVYTGELFF.

This clone has just one count. The chain is built from TRBV7-9 and TRBJ2-3; 7 bases are shared with TRBD2. The CDR3 is 17 residues long. The ends lost 4 bases at V and 2 bases at J; junction bases unmatched: 12. Per the germline V gene, CDR1 is SEHNR and CDR2 is FQNEAQ (reference sequence). CDR3 DNA: TGTGCCAGCAGCTCAGCCCCACTAGCGAGACCCACAGATACGCAGTATTTT. Protein sequence: CASSSAPLARPTDTQYF.

CDR3 nucleotide sequence: TGTGCCAGCAGCTCCCCCGCGTTTAGCAATCAGCCCCAGCATTTT. It specifies CASSSPAFSNQPQHF. J is TRBJ1-5 and V is TRBV5-8; D call uncertain. Germline loops: CDR1 SGHTS, CDR2 YDEGEE. Trimming cost V 3 bases and J 0 bases, with 10 bases left between them. The CDR3 has 15 residues.

The rearrangement links TRBV7-3 to TRBJ2-7, with TRBD1 identical over 8 bases. V dropped 3 bases and J dropped 5; count of bases not matched to a gene: 6. Germline lookup yields CDR1 SGHTA and CDR2 FQGTGA. There are 14 residues in the CDR3. This chain's CDR3 is CASSFDRGTDEQYF. In DNA, the CDR3 is TGTGCCAGCAGCTTCGACAGGGGTACCGACGAGCAGTACTTC.